The clone carrying this TCR beta chain appeared many times. Its matching antigen is unknown. Constant-segment primers were used for 5'RACE, and the resulting TCR alpha and TCR beta cDNA libraries carried sample barcodes and UMIs. Each CDR3 protein gets one entry after TCRdb re-called the 5' RACE reads with MiXCR. The data show fewer than 60,000 distinct CDR3 sequences, with about 30% seen just once and approximately 39% held by the top ten. The source of the sample is a study of T-cell memory formation after mild COVID-19. Findings and limits, study-wide: The study found balanced CD4/CD8 in clones contracting day 15 to 85 and a CD4+ lean in later expanders. Certain responding clones were present in pre-infection memory, suggesting participation of cross-reactive memory. Most CD4+ clones that shrank were in CM and EM, while CD8+ ones turned up in EMRA.

Material for sequencing was PBMCs or a T cell subset sorted from them (not recorded which). This clonotype was sampled from a man younger than 35 who had mild COVID-19 (a few samples of this study predate the infection). Cell type and time point are not known.

CDR3 nucleotides: TGTGCCAGCAGCTTGGGAGGAAGCTCCTACGAGCAGTACTTC. Translation gives CASSLGGSSYEQYF. J is TRBJ2-7 and V is TRBV5-6; D is undetermined. From germline, CDR1 is SGHDT and CDR2 YYEEEE. V dropped 0 bases and J dropped 0 bases, with 7 bases sitting between them. The CDR3 covers 14 residues.